The next 27 T cell receptor beta chains were all read from a single sample in a study of shared clonotypes between healthy human individuals. Only in-frame clones appear in the TCRdb table, and some are missing; sequencing was by immunoSEQ multiplex PCR. This sample has 190,000 or so clones, with roughly 70% found just once. Sequencing used memory CD4+ T cells sorted from blood. Subset denoted: CD45RA-negative fraction. The receptor source for this set is a man younger than 40 in good health.

The chain has TRBV28 and TRBJ2-1, with D maybe TRBD2 (6 bases). V lost 6 bases, J lost 6 bases, and 12 bases lay in between. This CDR3 comprises 13 residues. Germline V gene data show CDR1 as MDHEN and CDR2 as SYDVKM. As DNA, the CDR3 is TGTGCCAGCAGAGGTGCGGGACCCAATGAGCAGTTCTTC. Its protein is CASRGAGPNEQFF.

The chain uses TRBV5-4 and TRBJ1-2; 8 bases fit TRBD1. This CDR3 is 13 amino acids long. Germline CDR1 and CDR2: SGHNT and YYREEE (reference sequence). V shed 7 bases and J 4 bases; nucleotides not matched to a gene: 6. DNA for the CDR3: TGTGCCAGCGATTTAGACAGGGGCTATGGCTACACCTTC. Amino acids: CASDLDRGYGYTF.

V usage is TRBV9 and J usage is TRBJ2-1; D perhaps matches TRBD1 (5 bases). The ends were cut back, 3 bases at V and 4 bases at J, with 8 bases in the middle. The CDR3 is 13 amino acids. The germline V gene encodes CDR1 SGDLS and CDR2 YYNGEE. In DNA form, the CDR3 reads TGTGCCAGCAGCGAAGACAGTTACAATGAGCAGTTCTTC. Translating it yields CASSEDSYNEQFF.

The genes are TRBV18 and TRBJ2-7, with D unresolved. This CDR3 is 14 amino acids long. Trimming stripped 2 bases from V and 4 bases from J, with 12 bases between. Germline CDR1 is KGHSH and CDR2 is LQKENI. CDR3 DNA sequence: TGTGCCAGCTCACCATTCGTGTCAGTTTACGAGCAGTACTTC. Translating it yields CASSPFVSVYEQYF.

The chain has TRBV7-9 and TRBJ2-5, with 15 positions matching TRBD2. Germline loops: CDR1 SEHNR, CDR2 FQNEAQ (reference sequence). The junction had 10 bases not matched to a gene; V was cut back by 5 bases and J by 6 bases. The CDR3 runs to 17 residues. The CDR3 nucleotides are TGTGCCAGCAGCCCCATGGGACTAGCGGGAGGAGTAAAGACCCAGTACTTC. Translation: CASSPMGLAGGVKTQYF.

The chain recombines TRBV6-6 with TRBJ2-3; D gene uncertain. The CDR3 runs to 12 residues. V was pared by 8 bases and J by 0 bases, with 6 bases between. In germline, CDR1 is MNHNY, CDR2 SVGAGI (reference sequence). Here the CDR3 DNA reads TGTGCCAGCCTGGACAGCACAGATACGCAGTATTTT. Translated, it gives CASLDSTDTQYF.

The chain joins TRBV21-1 to TRBJ2-7; the table's TRBD2 call for D was not verified on the DNA. TRBV21-1 is termed a pseudogene. CDR3 length: 17 amino acids. For the CDR3, the DNA is TGTGCCAGCAGCACCCCCCGGCTAGCGGGAGGTCCCTACGAGCAGTACTTC. It specifies CASSTPRLAGGPYEQYF.

The rearrangement uses TRBV11-3 and TRBJ2-5; D remains ambiguous. The CDR3 is made up of 11 amino acids. The V gene lost 4 bases and the J gene lost 5 bases, with 5 bases spanning the gap. CDR1 and CDR2 from the germline V gene are SGHNT and YENEEA. For the CDR3, the DNA is TGTGCCAGCAGCTCGGCGGAGACCCAGTACTTC. Translation: CASSSAETQYF.

The chain employs TRBV7-2 and TRBJ2-1; D might be TRBD2 (6 bases). Germline V gene lookup returns CDR1 SGHTA and CDR2 FQGNSA. The CDR3 consists of 13 residues. Trimming took 6 bases from V and 4 from J, leaving 10 bases between them. CDR3 loop: CASSGLPYNEQFF. CDR3 DNA: TGTGCCAGCAGTGGACTACCGTACAATGAGCAGTTCTTC.

This sequence joins TRBV27 and TRBJ2-1; TRBD2 matches 15 bases. Germline V gene lookup returns CDR1 MNHEY and CDR2 SMNVEV (reference sequence). This CDR3 has 17 amino acids. J lost 7 bases, V lost 0 bases, and 4 bases had no gene match. CDR3 protein: CASSLSGLAGGRNEQFF. In nucleotides, the CDR3 is TGTGCCAGCAGTTTATCCGGACTAGCGGGAGGGAGGAATGAGCAGTTCTTC.

This chain uses TRBV5-4 with TRBJ2-3; unclear D gene. CDR3 length: 17 amino acids. In germline, CDR1 is SGHNT, CDR2 YYREEE (reference sequence). V lost 4 bases and J 2 bases, leaving 20 bases between the germline ends. CDR3 residues: CASSRPAGGSYTDTQYF. The CDR3 DNA follows: TGTGCCAGCAGCCGACCGGCAGGCGGTTCCTACACAGATACGCAGTATTTT.

The chain joins TRBV6-5 to TRBJ2-5, with D perhaps TRBD2 (5 bases). The CDR3 spans 13 residues. Germline values: CDR1 MNHEY, CDR2 SVGAGI. The V gene lost 6 bases and the J gene lost 1 base, with 9 bases spanning the gap. The CDR3 region has the DNA TGTGCCAGCAGCCGGGGTCCCCAAGAGACCCAGTACTTC. It is translated as CASSRGPQETQYF.

The chain employs TRBV18 and TRBJ2-3, with TRBD2 identical over 8 bases. J gave up 6 bases and V 3 bases, and 5 bases lay outside the gene matches. Germline V gene lookup returns CDR1 KGHSH and CDR2 LQKENI. CDR3 size: 14 residues. CDR3 loop: CASSPSGNPDTQYF. The CDR3 DNA follows: TGTGCCAGCTCACCTAGCGGGAATCCGGATACGCAGTATTTT.

The chain uses TRBV4-3 and TRBJ1-1; TRBD1 matches 9 bases. Germline assignment: CDR1 LGHNA and CDR2 YSLEER. With 6 bases clipped from V and 4 bases from J, the junction kept 6 bases outside the gene matches. This CDR3 is 14 amino acids long. The CDR3: CASSDGTGTTEAFF. The CDR3 DNA reads as TGCGCCAGCAGTGATGGGACAGGGACCACTGAAGCTTTCTTT.

This clone has a handful of counts. The chain uses TRBV11-2 and TRBJ2-1; 8 bases are a match to TRBD2. The ends lost 5 bases at V and 6 bases at J; junction bases unmatched: 9. The CDR3 spans 15 residues. From germline, CDR1 is SGHAT and CDR2 FQNNGV. The CDR3 nucleotides are TGTGCCAGCAGCCCCCGCCCAGCGGGAGTCAATGAGCAGTTCTTC. As protein: CASSPRPAGVNEQFF.

V is TRBV28 and J is TRBJ1-2; D is perhaps TRBD1 (6 bases). The CDR3 contains 14 residues. Deletions cut 4 bases from V and 0 bases from J, with 9 bases between. Germline CDR1 and CDR2: MDHEN and SYDVKM. CDR3 sequence (DNA): TGTGCCAGCAGTTACGACAGGCCTAACTATGGCTACACCTTC. This sequence encodes CASSYDRPNYGYTF.

This chain joins TRBV4-2 and TRBJ2-3; 7 nucleotides agree with TRBD2. The germline V gene has CDR1 LGHNA and CDR2 YNFKEQ. This CDR3 has 17 amino acids. V lost 0 bases, J lost 0 bases, and 6 bases stayed unmatched. The CDR3 region is CASSQDRSGASTDTQYF. CDR3 DNA: TGTGCCAGCAGCCAAGATCGGAGCGGGGCAAGCACAGATACGCAGTATTTT.

This chain connects TRBV5-4 to TRBJ2-3; TRBD2 matches at 7 bases. V lost 4 bases, J lost 2 bases, and 16 bases stayed unmatched. The CDR3 consists of 18 residues. The V gene's germline CDR1 is SGHNT and CDR2 YYREEE (reference sequence). CDR3 residues: CASSRPGGKREFTDTQYF. The CDR3 nucleotides are TGTGCCAGCAGCCGCCCGGGTGGGAAGCGGGAATTCACAGATACGCAGTATTTT.

The chain recombines TRBV5-5 with TRBJ2-5; the D gene is possibly TRBD1 (5 bases). The CDR3 extends over 15 amino acids. Trimming cost V 4 bases and J 2 bases, with 15 bases left between them. The germline V gene has CDR1 SGHKS and CDR2 YYEKEE (reference sequence). Here the CDR3 DNA reads TGTGCCAGCAGCGCGGAGCAGGGTGCGCAAGAGACCCAGTACTTC. This translates into CASSAEQGAQETQYF. Complete variable domain (other parts from reference TRBV5-5 and TRBJ2-5): DAGVTQSPTHLIKTRGQQVTLRCSPISGHKSVSWYQQVLGQGPQFIFQYYEKEERGRGNFPDRFSARQFPNYSSELNVNALLLGDSALYLCASSAEQGAQETQYFGPGTRLLVL.

This clone has just one count. The rearrangement links TRBV7-6 to TRBJ2-7; the match to TRBD2 covers 10 bases. CDR3 length: 15 amino acids. Unmatched junction bases numbered 5, after V lost 0 bases and J lost 6 bases. Germline V gene sequence: CDR1 SGHVS, CDR2 FNYEAQ. The CDR3 DNA reads TGTGCCAGCAGCTTAGCGAGGACTAGCGGTGTCGAGCAGTACTTC. Translated: CASSLARTSGVEQYF.

This chain uses TRBV28 with TRBJ1-2; D unclear. Trimming left V 3 bases short and J 4 bases short, with 9 bases between. The CDR3 totals 13 residues. From germline, CDR1 is MDHEN and CDR2 SYDVKM. Here the CDR3 reads CASSLTNPYGYTF. CDR3 nucleotide sequence: TGTGCCAGCAGTTTGACAAATCCCTATGGCTACACCTTC.

The chain recombines TRBV11-2 with TRBJ2-7, with 9 bases identical to TRBD1. The germline V gene has CDR1 SGHAT and CDR2 FQNNGV. This CDR3 spans 15 amino acids. J was trimmed by 3 bases and V by 6 bases; bases with no gene match: 9. CDR3 DNA sequence: TGTGCCAGCAGTAGTTTACAGGGGGCGCGCTACGAGCAGTACTTC. Protein product: CASSSLQGARYEQYF.

The chain uses TRBV11-3 and TRBJ2-2, with D perhaps TRBD2 (6 bases). Trimming pared 5 bases from V and 3 bases from J, leaving 13 bases between. Germline CDR1 and CDR2: SGHNT and YENEEA. The CDR3 totals 15 residues. This CDR3 is CASSGSGTYTGELFF. Written as DNA, the CDR3 is TGTGCCAGCAGCGGTTCCGGGACTTACACCGGGGAGCTGTTTTTT.

The genes are TRBV27 and TRBJ2-1, with 7 bases that match TRBD2. There are 15 residues in the CDR3. The junction had 9 bases not matched to a gene; V was cut back by 6 bases and J by 4 bases. Germline V gene sequence: CDR1 MNHEY, CDR2 SMNVEV (reference sequence). CDR3 amino acids: CASSPRGGGYNEQFF. CDR3 DNA sequence: TGTGCCAGCAGCCCAAGGGGCGGGGGATACAATGAGCAGTTCTTC.

This sequence joins TRBV11-2 and TRBJ2-1; D is ambiguous. Trimming left V 2 bases short and J 5 bases short, with 7 bases between. The length of the CDR3 is 13 residues. Germline V CDR1 and CDR2: SGHAT, FQNNGV. CDR3 region: CASSLNVDNEQFF. CDR3 DNA: TGTGCCAGCAGCTTAAATGTCGACAATGAGCAGTTCTTC.

The sample holds one count of this clone. The same CDR3 is also encoded by other DNA sequences in this sample. This chain uses TRBV13 with TRBJ1-5; D is uncertain. Germline V gives CDR1 PRHDT, CDR2 FYEKMQ (reference sequence). The germline V and J ends were trimmed by 2 bases and 6 bases, with 5 bases remaining between them. This CDR3 comprises 12 residues. The CDR3 DNA is TGTGCCAGCAGCTTATCGGGTCAGCCCCAGCATTTT. This encodes CASSLSGQPQHF.

The chain links TRBV4-3 to TRBJ2-7; the D is unclear. Per the germline V gene, CDR1 is LGHNA and CDR2 is YSLEER. Trimming removed 2 bases at V and 2 bases at J, with 10 bases between. The CDR3 has 14 residues. CDR3 loop: CASSQSGGPYEQYF. The CDR3 coding sequence is TGCGCCAGCAGCCAATCGGGTGGGCCCTACGAGCAGTACTTC.